This T cell receptor (beta chain) is drawn from a study of cytomegalovirus exposure and HLA in healthy donors. This clone was picked up a small number of times. The PCR made use of 60 Vbeta and 13 Jbeta primers. TCRdb's copy holds only in-frame clones and misses some; the assay was immunoSEQ multiplex PCR. The sample lists under 150,000 clones; 70% to 85% were seen once. The CDR3 is made up of 15 amino acids. From germline, CDR1 is MNHEY and CDR2 SVGAGI. The junction had 2 bases not matched to a gene; V was cut back by 5 bases and J by 3 bases. Sequencing input: PBMCs. This TCR derives from a boy between 2 and 10 years old in good health and CMV-seronegative. The rearrangement links TRBV6-5 to TRBJ2-3, with 13 bases fitting TRBD2. The CDR3 DNA reads as TGTGCCAGCAGTGCGGGACTAGCGGGAACAGATACGCAGTATTTT. Its protein is CASSAGLAGTDTQYF.